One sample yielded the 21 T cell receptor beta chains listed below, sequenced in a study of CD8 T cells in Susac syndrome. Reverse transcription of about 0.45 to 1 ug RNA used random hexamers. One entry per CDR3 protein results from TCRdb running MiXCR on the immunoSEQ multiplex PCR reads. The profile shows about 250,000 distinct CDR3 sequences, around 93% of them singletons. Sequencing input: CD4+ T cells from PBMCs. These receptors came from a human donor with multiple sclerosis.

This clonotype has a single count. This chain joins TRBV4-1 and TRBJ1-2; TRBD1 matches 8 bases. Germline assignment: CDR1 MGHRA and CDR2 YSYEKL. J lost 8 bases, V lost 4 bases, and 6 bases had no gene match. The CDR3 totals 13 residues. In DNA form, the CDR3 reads TGCGCCAGCAGCCCTCGGACAGGGTCGGGCTACACCTTC. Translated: CASSPRTGSGYTF.

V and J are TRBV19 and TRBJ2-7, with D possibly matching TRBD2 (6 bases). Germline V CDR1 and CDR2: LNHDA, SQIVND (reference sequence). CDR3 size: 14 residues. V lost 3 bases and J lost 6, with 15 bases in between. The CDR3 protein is CASSISGVTLEQYV. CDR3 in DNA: TGTGCCAGTAGTATTTCGGGAGTGACTCTCGAGCAGTACGTC.

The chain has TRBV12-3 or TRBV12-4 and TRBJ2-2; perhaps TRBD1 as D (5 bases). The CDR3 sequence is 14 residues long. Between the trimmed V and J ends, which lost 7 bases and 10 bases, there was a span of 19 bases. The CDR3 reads CASTPGRSREELFF. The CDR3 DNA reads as TGTGCCAGCACCCCCGGTCGGAGCAGGGAGGAGCTGTTTTTT.

CDR3 nucleotides: TGTGCCAGCTCCCGGGAGCCGGAGGTGGATACGCAGTATTTT. Translation gives CASSREPEVDTQYF. V usage is TRBV7-9 and J usage is TRBJ2-3; a possible D gene is TRBD2 (6 bases). V was shortened by 8 bases and J by 6 bases, with 18 bases between the two germline ends. CDR3 length: 14 residues. Germline CDR1 reads SEHNR; CDR2 reads FQNEAQ (reference sequence). The whole variable domain, filled in from reference TRBV7-9 and TRBJ2-3, reads DTGVSQNPRHKITKRGQNVTFRCDPISEHNRLYWYRQTLGQGPEFLTYFQNEAQLEKSRLLSDRFSAERPKGSFSTLEIQRTEQGDSAMYLCASSREPEVDTQYFGPGTRLTVL.

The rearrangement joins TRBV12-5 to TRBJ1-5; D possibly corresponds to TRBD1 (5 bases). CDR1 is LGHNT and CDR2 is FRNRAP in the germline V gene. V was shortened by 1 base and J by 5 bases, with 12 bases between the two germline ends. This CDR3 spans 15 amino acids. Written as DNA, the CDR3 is TGTGCTAGTGGTTTGGACCGGGACGGAGATCAGCCCCAGCATTTT. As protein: CASGLDRDGDQPQHF.

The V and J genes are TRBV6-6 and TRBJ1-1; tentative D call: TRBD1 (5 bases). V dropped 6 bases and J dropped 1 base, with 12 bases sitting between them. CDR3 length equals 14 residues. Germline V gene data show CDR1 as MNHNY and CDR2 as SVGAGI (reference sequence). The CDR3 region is CASSHGTANTEAFF. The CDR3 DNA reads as TGTGCCAGCAGCCACGGGACGGCGAACACTGAAGCTTTCTTT.

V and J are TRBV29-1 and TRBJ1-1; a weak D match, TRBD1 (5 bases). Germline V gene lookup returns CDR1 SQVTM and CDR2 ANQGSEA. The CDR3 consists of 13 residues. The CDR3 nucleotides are TGCAGGGTCCAGGAAACCCAGGGCACTGAAGCTTTCTTT. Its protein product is CRVQETQGTEAFF.

The CDR3 spells CASSPRVREADTQYF. The CDR3 coding sequence is TGTGCCAGCAGTCCTCGTGTGCGGGAGGCAGATACGCAGTATTTT. The gene calls are TRBV27 and TRBJ2-3; 8 bases line up with TRBD2. The V gene's germline CDR1 is MNHEY and CDR2 SMNVEV (reference sequence). This CDR3 is 15 amino acids long. V lost 5 bases to trimming and J lost 4 bases; unmatched junction nucleotides: 8.

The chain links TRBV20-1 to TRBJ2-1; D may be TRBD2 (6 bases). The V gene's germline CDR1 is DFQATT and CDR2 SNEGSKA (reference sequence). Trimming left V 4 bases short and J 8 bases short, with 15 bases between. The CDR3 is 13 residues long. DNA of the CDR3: TGCAGTGCTACCCTGGGACTGCTCTATGAGCAGTTCTTC. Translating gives CSATLGLLYEQFF.

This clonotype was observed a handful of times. The CDR3, as DNA: TGTGCCAGCAGCTGGAGGGGCGACATATCAGTACCCTACGAGCAGTACGTC. It codes for CASSWRGDISVPYEQYV. V and J are TRBV5-6 and TRBJ2-7; TRBD2 is a possible D gene (6 bases). V shed 3 bases and J shed 2 bases, with 21 bases lying between them. Germline V gene data show CDR1 as SGHDT and CDR2 as YYEEEE. The CDR3 is 17 residues long.

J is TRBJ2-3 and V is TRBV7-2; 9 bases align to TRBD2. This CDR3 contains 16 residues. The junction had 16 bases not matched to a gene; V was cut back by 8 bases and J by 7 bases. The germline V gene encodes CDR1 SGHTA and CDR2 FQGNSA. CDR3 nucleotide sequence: TGTGCCAGCTACCCGCTAGCGGGGCTAGGCAGGAATACGCAGTATTTT. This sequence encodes CASYPLAGLGRNTQYF.

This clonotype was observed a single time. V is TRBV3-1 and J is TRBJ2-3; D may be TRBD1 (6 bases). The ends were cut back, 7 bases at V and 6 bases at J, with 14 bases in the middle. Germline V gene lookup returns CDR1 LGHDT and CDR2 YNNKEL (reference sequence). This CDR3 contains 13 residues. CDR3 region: CASNKQGYDTQYF. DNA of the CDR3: TGTGCCAGCAACAAACAGGGATACGATACGCAGTATTTT.

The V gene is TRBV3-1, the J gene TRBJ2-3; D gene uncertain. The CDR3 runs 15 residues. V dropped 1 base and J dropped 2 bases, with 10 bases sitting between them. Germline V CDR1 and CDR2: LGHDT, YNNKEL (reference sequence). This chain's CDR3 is CASSQGPVSTDTQYF. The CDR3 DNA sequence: TGTGCCAGCAGCCAAGGACCTGTATCCACAGATACGCAGTATTTT.

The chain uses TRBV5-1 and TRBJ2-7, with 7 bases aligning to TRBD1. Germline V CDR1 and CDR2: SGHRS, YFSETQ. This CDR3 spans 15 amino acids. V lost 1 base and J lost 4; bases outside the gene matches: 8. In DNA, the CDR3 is TGCGCCAGCAGCTTGAACGTGGGACAGCAATACGAGCAGTACTTC. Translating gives CASSLNVGQQYEQYF.

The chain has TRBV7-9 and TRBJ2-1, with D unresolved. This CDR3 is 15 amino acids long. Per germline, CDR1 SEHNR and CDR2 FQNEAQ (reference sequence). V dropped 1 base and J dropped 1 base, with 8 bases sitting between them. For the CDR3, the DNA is TGTGCCAGCAGCTTAGGGTTTACGTCCTACAATGAGCAGTTCTTC. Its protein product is CASSLGFTSYNEQFF.

CDR3 bases: TGTGCCAGCAGTCCCGGACAGGGGAGGAGCCAGCCCCAGCATTTT. It specifies CASSPGQGRSQPQHF. The chain couples TRBV6-1 to TRBJ1-5, with 9 bases matching TRBD1. The CDR3 spans 15 residues. Germline-derived CDR1 and CDR2 are MNHNS and SASEGT. Trimming cost V 5 bases and J 7 bases; bases outside gene matches: 9.

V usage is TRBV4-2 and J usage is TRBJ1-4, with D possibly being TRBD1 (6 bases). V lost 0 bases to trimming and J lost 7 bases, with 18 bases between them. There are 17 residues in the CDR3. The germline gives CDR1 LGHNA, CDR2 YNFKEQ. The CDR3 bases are TGTGCCAGCAGCCAAGAACCCCGCAGGGGAGGGGGTGAAAAACTGTTTTTT. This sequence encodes CASSQEPRRGGGEKLFF.

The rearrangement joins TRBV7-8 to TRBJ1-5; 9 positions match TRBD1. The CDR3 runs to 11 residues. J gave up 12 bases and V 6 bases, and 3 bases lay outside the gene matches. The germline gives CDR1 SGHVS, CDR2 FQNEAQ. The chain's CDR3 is CASRGTGIQHF. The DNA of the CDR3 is TGTGCCAGCAGGGGGACAGGGATCCAGCATTTT.

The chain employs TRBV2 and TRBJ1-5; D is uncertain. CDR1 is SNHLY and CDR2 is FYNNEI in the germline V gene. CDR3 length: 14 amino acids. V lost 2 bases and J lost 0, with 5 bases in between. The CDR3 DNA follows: TGTGCCAGCAGTGAACAAGTTAGCAATCAGCCCCAGCATTTT. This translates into CASSEQVSNQPQHF.

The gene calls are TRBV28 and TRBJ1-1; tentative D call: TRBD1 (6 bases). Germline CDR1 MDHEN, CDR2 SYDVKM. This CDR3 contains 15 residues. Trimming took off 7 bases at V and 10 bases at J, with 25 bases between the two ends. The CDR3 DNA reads TGTGCCAGCATCCCGACGGATCTCGCAGGGGCGTCAGCTTTCTTT. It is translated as CASIPTDLAGASAFF.

The CDR3 bases are TGTGCCAGCAGCTTCTCCCGGGACTCCTACGAGCAGTACGTC. It is translated as CASSFSRDSYEQYV. The genes are TRBV7-2 and TRBJ2-7; tentative D call: TRBD2 (5 bases). This CDR3 is built from 14 residues. V lost 3 bases, J lost 0 bases, and 9 bases lay in between. Germline V gene data show CDR1 as SGHTA and CDR2 as FQGNSA.